This T cell receptor (beta chain) was found in a study of blood T cell repertoires in COVID-19. Study information: PBMCs, B-cell-depleted T cells, or T cells provided the cDNA or gDNA that made up the material.

Original processing notes: Reference gene primer amplification yielded estimated nucleated cell counts. The method was immunoSEQ multiplex PCR; TCRdb's version includes in-frame clones alone and lacks a portion of them. V and J calls and clone size are those listed in that table; D and trimming were worked out from the DNA. The top ten hold 3.5% to 4.5% of the sample, which has about 270,000 clones, 88% seen once. Germline V gene data show CDR1 as SGHDT and CDR2 as YYEEEE. CDR3 length: 17 amino acids. The V segment lost 0 bases and the J segment 6 bases; nucleotides outside the gene matches: 11. Sequencing was carried out using peripheral blood. The chain links TRBV5-6 to TRBJ2-3; 9 nucleotides line up with TRBD2. The TCR sequence derives from a man in his 60s who had recovered from COVID-19. DNA for the CDR3: TGTGCCAGCAGCTTGGTAGCTAGCGGGGCAAAACGGGATACGCAGTATTTT. Its protein product is CASSLVASGAKRDTQYF.